This passage covers 10 T cell receptor beta chains from one sample sequenced in a study of T cells in Graves' hyperthyroidism and ophthalmopathy. TCR beta CDR3 regions were amplified from RNA transcripts. During a first-round RT-PCR of the TCR CDR3, the HTBI primer set was used. TCRdb re-called the multiplex PCR reads through MiXCR, storing one row per CDR3 protein. Here the sample spans around 400,000 distinct CDR3 sequences, 20% to 25% being singletons. What was sequenced was blood. These receptors all come from a man aged 45-65 years with Graves' hyperthyroidism.

This clonotype showed up many times. The rearrangement joins TRBV11-2 to TRBJ2-7; TRBD2 agrees at 11 bases. The CDR3 covers 14 residues. Losses at the gene ends were 5 bases for V and 5 bases for J; bases not matched to a gene: 5. Germline-derived CDR1 and CDR2 are SGHAT and FQNNGV. The CDR3 DNA sequence: TGTGCCAGCAGCCCCCGACTAGCGGGGCACGAGCAGTACTTC. Translating it yields CASSPRLAGHEQYF.

This sequence joins TRBV28 and TRBJ2-4; 7 bases align to TRBD1. Germline V gene lookup returns CDR1 MDHEN and CDR2 SYDVKM. V lost 7 bases to trimming and J lost 0 bases; unmatched junction nucleotides: 12. The CDR3 has 17 amino acids. DNA of the CDR3: TGTGCCAGCAACCGGGGTAGGGGGCGCCTAGCCAAAAACATTCAGTACTTC. The encoded protein is CASNRGRGRLAKNIQYF.

V gene TRBV7-3 combines with J gene TRBJ2-1; weak D call: TRBD1 (7 bases). The CDR3 is 16 residues long. The V end lost 6 bases, the J end lost 3 bases, and 18 bases lay between the germline ends. Germline V gene sequence: CDR1 SGHTA, CDR2 FQGTGA. DNA for the CDR3: TGTGCCAGCAGGAGGAGGGACAGCCGGAGCTACAATGAGCAGTTCTTC. Residues: CASRRRDSRSYNEQFF.

This clonotype was observed a few times. The chain carries TRBV11-2 and TRBJ2-3; no definite D call. The CDR3 loop spans 14 amino acids. Per the germline V gene, CDR1 is SGHAT and CDR2 is FQNNGV. Trimming removed 3 bases from V and 5 bases from J, with 12 bases in between. The CDR3 sequence: CASSFWTPEDTQYF. The CDR3 DNA reads as TGTGCCAGCAGCTTTTGGACCCCAGAAGATACGCAGTATTTT.

The chain is built from TRBV18 and TRBJ2-1; D is ambiguous. The CDR3 loop spans 15 amino acids. Per the germline V gene, CDR1 is KGHSH and CDR2 is LQKENI. V was cut by 1 base and J by 2 bases, with 9 bases left in between. This chain's CDR3 is CASSPQDGAYNEQFF. In DNA, the CDR3 is TGTGCCAGCTCACCACAGGACGGCGCCTACAATGAGCAGTTCTTC.

This clonotype was observed many times. The J gene is TRBJ2-7, the V gene TRBV7-2; 9 nucleotides align to TRBD2. Unmatched junction bases numbered 7, after V lost 0 bases and J lost 4 bases. The V gene's germline CDR1 is SGHTA and CDR2 FQGNSA. This CDR3 region has 16 residues. CDR3 nucleotide sequence: TGTGCCAGCAGCTTAGCGGGTAGCGGGGGACCTTACGAGCAGTACTTC. It encodes CASSLAGSGGPYEQYF.

Regarding this clonotype: A much larger clone lies one base from this, so it may be a read error. The rearrangement links TRBV12-3 or TRBV12-4 to TRBJ2-5; 14 nucleotides line up with TRBD2. Trimming removed 6 bases from V and 4 bases from J; junction bases left unmatched: 7. The CDR3 covers 16 residues. CDR3 DNA: TGTGCCAGCAGAGGGACTAGCGGGGGTTCGGGAGAGACCCAGTACTTC. This sequence encodes CASRGTSGGSGETQYF.

The rearrangement links TRBV3-1 to TRBJ2-1; D is ambiguous. V dropped 6 bases and J dropped 1 base, with 13 bases sitting between them. Germline CDR1 reads LGHDT; CDR2 reads YNNKEL (reference sequence). This CDR3 has 15 amino acids. The CDR3 sequence is CASSYKDSSYNEQFF. DNA of the CDR3: TGTGCCAGCAGTTACAAGGATTCGTCCTACAATGAGCAGTTCTTC.

This chain links TRBV5-1 with TRBJ2-2, with 8 bases lining up with TRBD1. The CDR3 contains 15 residues. Germline lookup yields CDR1 SGHRS and CDR2 YFSETQ. V was pared by 0 bases and J by 6 bases, with 4 bases of the junction left unmatched. CDR3 nucleotide sequence: TGCGCCAGCAGCTTGGTAGGACAGGGTTCCGGGGAGCTGTTTTTT. Its protein product is CASSLVGQGSGELFF.

This clonotype was observed a few times. In nucleotides, the CDR3 is TGCGCCAGCAGCGCGACCGGGACCAGAGAACCGGCAGCCAAAAACATTCAGTACTTC. Encoded protein: CASSATGTREPAAKNIQYF. The chain recombines TRBV5-1 with TRBJ2-4, with D perhaps being TRBD1 or TRBD2 (5 bases each). V shed 4 bases and J shed 0 bases, with 23 bases lying between them. The CDR3 is made up of 19 amino acids. Germline V gene lookup returns CDR1 SGHRS and CDR2 YFSETQ.